These 24 T cell receptor beta chains were all obtained from the same sample, sequenced in a study of Ad26.COV2.S vaccination and SARS-CoV-2 variants. The data were produced by immunoSEQ multiplex PCR, yet TCRdb's version contains in-frame clones alone and is incomplete. The data contain about 180,000 clones, roughly 85% of them singletons. The sequencing used peripheral blood, collected after recovery from COVID-19. These receptors originate from a human donor who had recovered from COVID-19.

J is TRBJ2-1 and V is TRBV19, with 13 positions matching TRBD2. The ends lost 1 base at V and 8 bases at J; junction bases unmatched: 5. CDR1 and CDR2 (germline): LNHDA, SQIVND (reference sequence). The CDR3 has 16 residues. As DNA, the CDR3 is TGTGCCAGTAGTATAGCTCGGACTAGCGGGGGCTATGAGCAGTTCTTC. Amino acid sequence: CASSIARTSGGYEQFF.

CDR3 loop: CASSSNGGGNSPLHF. The CDR3 nucleotides read TGCGCCAGCAGCTCTAACGGCGGGGGAAATTCACCCCTCCACTTT. V gene TRBV5-1 combines with J gene TRBJ1-6, with D perhaps TRBD1 (5 bases). This CDR3 region has 15 residues. Looked up from germline, CDR1 is SGHRS and CDR2 is YFSETQ. V was shortened by 3 bases and J by 7 bases, with 14 bases between the two germline ends.

The genes are TRBV7-6 and TRBJ2-1, with D unclear. CDR1 and CDR2 (germline): SGHVS, FNYEAQ. Trimming stripped 5 bases from V and 8 bases from J, with 22 bases between. This CDR3 region has 16 residues. The DNA of the CDR3 is TGTGCCAGCAGCCGCCTTTCCCAGGCCTCCTTCCATGAGCAGTTCTTC. It codes for CASSRLSQASFHEQFF. Filled out from reference TRBV7-6 and TRBJ2-1, the complete variable domain reads GAGVSQSPRYKVTKRGQDVALRCDPISGHVSLYWYRQALGQGPEFLTYFNYEAQQDKSGLPNDRFSAERPEGSISTLTIQRTEQRDSAMYRCASSRLSQASFHEQFFGPGTRLTVL.

The gene calls are TRBV11-2 and TRBJ2-2; 11 bases match TRBD2. The ends lost 4 bases at V and 8 bases at J; junction bases unmatched: 9. CDR1 is SGHAT and CDR2 is FQNNGV in the germline V gene. CDR3 length: 16 amino acids. CDR3 loop: CASSSTSGVLGGELFF. DNA of the CDR3: TGTGCCAGCAGCTCGACTAGCGGGGTACTAGGAGGGGAGCTGTTTTTT.

The V gene is TRBV11-3, the J gene TRBJ2-1; D is unclear. This CDR3 region has 12 residues. Germline V gives CDR1 SGHNT, CDR2 YENEEA. V was shortened by 2 bases and J by 6 bases, with 5 bases between the two germline ends. The CDR3 spells CASSLWGNEQFF. Here the CDR3 DNA reads TGTGCCAGCAGCTTATGGGGCAATGAGCAGTTCTTC.

The V gene is TRBV11-3, the J gene TRBJ2-7; 9 positions match TRBD2. The CDR3 sequence is 15 residues long. Germline lookup yields CDR1 SGHNT and CDR2 YENEEA. The V and J ends lost 3 bases and 1 base, in that order; junction bases with no gene match: 4. CDR3 in amino acids: CASSLGSGGSYEQYF. CDR3 in DNA: TGTGCCAGCAGCTTGGGTAGCGGGGGATCCTACGAGCAGTACTTC.

CDR3 nucleotides: TGTGCCAGCAGTTTAGGGACAGGGGGCAGAGAGACCCAGTACTTC. Translating it yields CASSLGTGGRETQYF. This chain links TRBV27 with TRBJ2-5, with 12 bases lining up with TRBD1. The CDR3 is 15 residues long. Per germline, CDR1 MNHEY and CDR2 SMNVEV (reference sequence). V gave up 2 bases and J gave up 4 bases; unmatched junction bases: 2.

The rearrangement links TRBV2 to TRBJ2-4; the D call may be TRBD1 or TRBD2 (5 bases each). Germline V CDR1 and CDR2: SNHLY, FYNNEI. There are 15 residues in the CDR3. Trimming removed 6 bases from V and 0 bases from J, with 12 bases in between. The CDR3 region is CASRTTGAAKNIQYF. The CDR3 DNA reads TGTGCCAGCAGGACTACCGGGGCAGCCAAAAACATTCAGTACTTC.

V usage is TRBV21-1 and J usage is TRBJ1-5; the table gives TRBD1 as D, unverified against the DNA. TRBV21-1 is termed a pseudogene. The length of the CDR3 is 16 residues. CDR3: CASSPPGGQTNQPQHF. As DNA, the CDR3 is TGTGCCAGCAGCCCCCCCGGGGGACAGACGAATCAGCCCCAGCATTTT.

This chain links TRBV7-3 with TRBJ2-3, with TRBD2 matching over 9 bases. CDR3 length: 18 residues. Germline V gives CDR1 SGHTA, CDR2 FQGTGA. J gave up 2 bases and V 8 bases, and 17 bases lay outside the gene matches. CDR3 in amino acids: CASASLTSTSGHTDTQYF. The CDR3 nucleotides read TGTGCCAGCGCATCCCTCACTTCCACTAGCGGGCACACAGATACGCAGTATTTT.

The genes are TRBV28 and TRBJ2-4; 8 bases are a match to TRBD2. V dropped 4 bases and J dropped 2; count of bases not matched to a gene: 4. CDR1 is MDHEN and CDR2 is SYDVKM in the germline V gene. This CDR3 is 15 amino acids long. The CDR3 protein is CASSSGGGPKNIQYF. CDR3 sequence (DNA): TGTGCCAGCAGTTCCGGGGGGGGACCCAAAAACATTCAGTACTTC.

The chain joins TRBV13 to TRBJ1-1; 8 positions agree with TRBD1. Germline CDR1 reads PRHDT; CDR2 reads FYEKMQ (reference sequence). The V and J ends lost 0 bases and 7 bases, in that order; junction bases with no gene match: 7. This CDR3 spans 15 amino acids. For the CDR3, the DNA is TGTGCCAGCAGCTTAGGCCCAGGGGGCCGTGGTGAAGCTTTCTTT. Translating gives CASSLGPGGRGEAFF.

The count of this clone is one. The J gene is TRBJ1-4, the V gene TRBV16, with D maybe TRBD1 (6 bases). CDR1 is KGHSY and CDR2 is FQNENV in the germline V gene. The CDR3 has 15 residues. V dropped 4 bases and J dropped 3 bases, with 12 bases sitting between them. CDR3 DNA: TGTGCCAGCAGCCTCCAGACAGGAGCTAATGAAAAACTGTTTTTT. Translated, it gives CASSLQTGANEKLFF.

The J gene is TRBJ1-5, the V gene TRBV10-3; 7 nucleotides align to TRBD1. Germline V lookup: CDR1 ENHRY, CDR2 SYGVKD. V gave up 5 bases and J gave up 4 bases; unmatched junction bases: 5. The CDR3 covers 14 residues. The CDR3 DNA sequence: TGTGCCATCAGTAGGGACAGCGTAAATCAGCCCCAGCATTTT. It translates to CAISRDSVNQPQHF.

The chain has TRBV5-1 and TRBJ2-7; no clear D gene. The CDR3 loop spans 12 amino acids. Trimming cost V 4 bases and J 2 bases, with 7 bases left between them. Germline V gene lookup returns CDR1 SGHRS and CDR2 YFSETQ. CDR3 DNA: TGCGCCAGCAGCCTAACAACCTACGAGCAGTACTTC. It is translated as CASSLTTYEQYF.

This chain uses TRBV7-8 with TRBJ2-1, with D possibly matching TRBD1 (6 bases). Looked up from germline, CDR1 is SGHVS and CDR2 is FQNEAQ. The CDR3 contains 17 residues. Trimming pared 5 bases from V and 3 bases from J, leaving 20 bases between. CDR3 region: CASSLGLLGGNYNEQFF. The CDR3 nucleotides read TGTGCCAGCAGCCTGGGCCTCTTAGGGGGAAACTACAATGAGCAGTTCTTC.

This rearrangement joins TRBV5-1 to TRBJ2-7; TRBD1 agrees at 9 bases. V was pared by 2 bases and J by 3 bases, with 3 bases of the junction left unmatched. CDR1 is SGHRS and CDR2 is YFSETQ in the germline V gene. CDR3 length: 14 amino acids. The chain's CDR3 is CASSFGQGLYEQYF. DNA of the CDR3: TGCGCCAGCAGCTTTGGACAGGGGCTCTACGAGCAGTACTTC.

The V and J genes are TRBV7-2 and TRBJ2-7; D is perhaps TRBD2 (5 bases). This CDR3 has 13 amino acids. The germline gives CDR1 SGHTA, CDR2 FQGNSA. Deletions cut 2 bases from V and 2 bases from J, with 7 bases between. CDR3 amino acids: CASSLQAAYEQYF. DNA of the CDR3: TGTGCCAGCAGCTTACAAGCGGCCTACGAGCAGTACTTC.

This rearrangement joins TRBV27 to TRBJ1-1, with D tentatively TRBD1 (5 bases). Germline CDR1 reads MNHEY; CDR2 reads SMNVEV (reference sequence). V gave up 1 base and J gave up 0 bases, with 9 bases separating them. This CDR3 spans 15 amino acids. This CDR3 is CASSLLGGVNTEAFF. CDR3 sequence (DNA): TGTGCCAGCAGTTTATTGGGGGGGGTGAACACTGAAGCTTTCTTT.

The table lists this clone with a count of one. The V and J genes are TRBV21-1 and TRBJ2-5. TRBV21-1 is a pseudogene locus. The CDR3 has 16 residues. This chain's CDR3 is CASSQSVRDPQETQYF. CDR3 bases: TGTGCCAGCAGCCAGAGCGTCCGGGACCCTCAAGAGACCCAGTACTTC.

This clone was counted between two and nine times. The chain is built from TRBV7-9 and TRBJ1-1; D is undetermined. CDR1 and CDR2 from the germline V gene are SEHNR and FQNEAQ (reference sequence). CDR3 length equals 14 residues. The ends were cut back, 1 base at V and 1 base at J, with 7 bases in the middle. CDR3 sequence: CASSLGRSNTEAFF. The CDR3 DNA follows: TGTGCCAGCAGCTTAGGACGTTCGAACACTGAAGCTTTCTTT. Full variable domain (missing parts from reference TRBV7-9 and TRBJ1-1): DTGVSQNPRHKITKRGQNVTFRCDPISEHNRLYWYRQTLGQGPEFLTYFQNEAQLEKSRLLSDRFSAERPKGSFSTLEIQRTEQGDSAMYLCASSLGRSNTEAFFGQGTRLTVV.

The chain links TRBV2 to TRBJ2-1, with D perhaps TRBD1 (6 bases). Germline loops: CDR1 SNHLY, CDR2 FYNNEI. This CDR3 is built from 15 residues. V was cut by 5 bases and J by 2 bases, with 13 bases left in between. The CDR3 DNA reads as TGTGCCAGCAGTCTCGAGGACAGAGCCTACAATGAGCAGTTCTTC. Translating it yields CASSLEDRAYNEQFF.

The chain joins TRBV3-1 (or the pseudogene TRBV3-2) to TRBJ2-7, with D uncertain. V was trimmed by 1 base and J by 7 bases, leaving 5 bases between them. This CDR3 comprises 11 residues. Germline V gene sequence: CDR1 LGHDT, CDR2 YNNKEL (reference sequence). The CDR3 DNA is TGTGCCAGCAGCCAAGCGCTTGAGCAGTACTTC. Translation gives CASSQALEQYF.

This chain links TRBV7-3 with TRBJ2-3, with 7 bases aligning to TRBD2. The V and J ends lost 3 bases and 1 base, in that order; junction bases with no gene match: 1. The CDR3 consists of 14 residues. The V gene's germline CDR1 is SGHTA and CDR2 FQGTGA. CDR3 amino acids: CASSFLAGTDTQYF. CDR3 DNA: TGTGCCAGCAGCTTTCTAGCGGGCACAGATACGCAGTATTTT.